This T cell receptor beta chain was identified in a study of molecular identifiers for immune sequencing clone quantification. Whole-study results and caveats: Effector cells had over 98% of their molecules in clones above 20 RNA copies, while naive cells had under 1%.

On this clonotype itself: The antigen remains undetermined. A read error is possible here, since a much larger clone lies one base away.

Germline values: CDR1 MNHEY, CDR2 SVGEGT. This CDR3 contains 15 residues. Previously reported methods and listed TCR primers produced the bulk TCR libraries. TCRdb independently ran MiXCR on the PCR reads; one entry per CDR3 protein. Of some 680,000 distinct CDR3 sequences in the sample, 25% are singletons; the top ten hold about 0.8%. The specimen sequenced was naive CD8+ T cells from blood, with Jurkat cell RNA spiked in. Described subset: FACS-sorted CD8+CD4-CCR7+CD45RA+ naive T cells. The TCR sequence derives from a human donor in good health. Some libraries in this study had Jurkat cell RNA spiked in. This sequence joins TRBV6-2 or TRBV6-3 and TRBJ1-1; 8 nucleotides agree with TRBD1. CDR3 loop: CASSFSTGVNTVAFF. The CDR3 region has the DNA TGTGCCAGCAGCTTCTCGACAGGGGTAAACACTGTAGCTTTCTTT.